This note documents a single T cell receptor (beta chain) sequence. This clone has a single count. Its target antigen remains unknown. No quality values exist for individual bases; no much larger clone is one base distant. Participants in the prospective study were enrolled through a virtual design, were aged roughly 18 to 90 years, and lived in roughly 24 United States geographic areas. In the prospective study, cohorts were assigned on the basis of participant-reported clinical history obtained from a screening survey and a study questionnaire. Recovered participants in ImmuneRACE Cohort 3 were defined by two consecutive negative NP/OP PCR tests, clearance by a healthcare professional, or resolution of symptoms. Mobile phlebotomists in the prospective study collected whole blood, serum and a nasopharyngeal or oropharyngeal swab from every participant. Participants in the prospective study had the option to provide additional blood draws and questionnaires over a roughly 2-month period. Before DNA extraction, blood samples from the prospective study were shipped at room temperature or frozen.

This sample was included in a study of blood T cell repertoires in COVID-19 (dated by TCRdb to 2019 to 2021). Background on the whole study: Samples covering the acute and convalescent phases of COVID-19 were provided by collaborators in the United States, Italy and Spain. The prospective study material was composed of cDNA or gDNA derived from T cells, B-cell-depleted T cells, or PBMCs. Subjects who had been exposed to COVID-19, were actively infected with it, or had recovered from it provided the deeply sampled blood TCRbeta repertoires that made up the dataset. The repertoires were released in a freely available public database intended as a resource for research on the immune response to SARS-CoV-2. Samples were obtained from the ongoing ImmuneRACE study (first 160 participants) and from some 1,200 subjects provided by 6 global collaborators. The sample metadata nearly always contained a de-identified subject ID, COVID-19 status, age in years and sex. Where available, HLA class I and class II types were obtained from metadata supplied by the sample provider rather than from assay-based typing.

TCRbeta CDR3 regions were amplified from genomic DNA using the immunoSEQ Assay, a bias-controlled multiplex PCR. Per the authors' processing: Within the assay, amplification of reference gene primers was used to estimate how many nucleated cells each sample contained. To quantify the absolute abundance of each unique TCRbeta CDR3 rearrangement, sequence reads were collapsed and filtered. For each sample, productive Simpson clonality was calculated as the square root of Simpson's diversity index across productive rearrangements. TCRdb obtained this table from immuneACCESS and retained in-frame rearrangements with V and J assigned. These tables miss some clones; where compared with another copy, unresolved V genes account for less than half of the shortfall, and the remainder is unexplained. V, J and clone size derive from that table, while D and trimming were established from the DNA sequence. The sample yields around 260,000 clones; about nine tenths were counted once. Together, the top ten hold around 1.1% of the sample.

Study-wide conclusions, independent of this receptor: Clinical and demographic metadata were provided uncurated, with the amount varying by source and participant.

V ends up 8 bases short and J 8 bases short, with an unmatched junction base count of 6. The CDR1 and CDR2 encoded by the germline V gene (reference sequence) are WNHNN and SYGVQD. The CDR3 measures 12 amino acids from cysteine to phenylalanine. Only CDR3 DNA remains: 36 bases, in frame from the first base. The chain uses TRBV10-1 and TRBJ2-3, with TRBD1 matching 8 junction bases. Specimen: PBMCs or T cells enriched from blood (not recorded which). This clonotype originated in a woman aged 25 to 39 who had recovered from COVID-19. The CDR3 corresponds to CASSTGGPTQYF. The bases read TGCGCCAGCTCCACAGGGGGACCTACGCAGTATTTT.